These T cell receptor beta chains were read from a single sample in a study of T-cell reconstitution after alpha-beta-depleted transplantation in children. MiXCR was run by TCRdb on the PCR reads, yielding one entry per CDR3 protein. The sample consists of approximately 390,000 distinct CDR3 sequences, approximately 10% of them appearing once. The sample was PBMCs from the stem cell graft donor, taken from the stem cell graft. These receptors all come from a human donor who donated a stem cell graft to a child with acute myeloid leukemia. CDR3s include the opening cysteine and the closing phenylalanine or tryptophan. A D gene is named only where the DNA matches it firmly. The size field is filled for only some rows; it gives once, few, many or a size class.

TRBV3-1	-	-	TRBJ2-3	TGTGCCAGCAGCCAAGATCGGGCAGCTCAACGGGGCTGCACAGATACGCAGTATTTT	CASSQDRAAQRGCTDTQYF
TRBV7-9	-	-	TRBJ2-2	TGTGCCAGCCCCAAGGGGCCCAGAACCGGGGAGCTGTTTTTT	CASPKGPRTGELFF
TRBV11-3	-	-	TRBJ1-3	TGTGCCAGCAGCTTAGAGGGACGGAAATCTGGAAACACCATATATTTT	CASSLEGRKSGNTIYF
TRBV20-1	TRBD2	few	TRBJ2-3	TGCAGTGCTCGCTTTCGACTAGCGGGGGGAATCACAGATACGCAGTATTTT	CSARFRLAGGITDTQYF
TRBV12-3/TRBV12-4	-	-	TRBJ2-3	TGTGCCAGCACCTACGGGGCCACAGATACGCAGTATTTT	CASTYGATDTQYF
TRBV20-1	-	many	TRBJ1-3	TGCAGTGCTAGTGTGGACAACTCTGGAAACACCATATATTTT	CSASVDNSGNTIYF
TRBV2	TRBD1	few	TRBJ2-1	TGTGCCAGCGAACCAACAGGGGGCGCAAAGAATGAGCAGTTCTTC	CASEPTGGAKNEQFF
TRBV7-9	-	few	TRBJ1-5	TGTGCCAGCAGCTTATCTAAGGATTTCAGCAATCAGCCCCAGCATTTT	CASSLSKDFSNQPQHF
TRBV5-1	-	-	TRBJ2-7	TGCGCCAGCAGCCGAGACAGGTCGTACGAGCAGTACTTC	CASSRDRSYEQYF
TRBV29-1	TRBD1	many	TRBJ2-5	TGCAGCGTTCCCAGGGGGCGAGAGACCCAGTACTTC	CSVPRGRETQYF
TRBV6-5	-	-	TRBJ1-2	TGTGCCAGCAGTCTACTCTACCATCCAGGACAGCGACAAGAATATGGCTACACCTTC	CASSLLYHPGQRQEYGYTF
TRBV30	-	few	TRBJ1-1	TGTGCCTGGAGTAGGAGGGGAGGGGGAGAAGCTTTCTTT	CAWSRRGGGEAFF
TRBV20-1	TRBD2	few	TRBJ2-3	TGCAGTGCCCCCCGGACTAGCGGGGGTGGGACAGATACGCAGTATTTT	CSAPRTSGGGTDTQYF
TRBV12-3/TRBV12-4	TRBD1	many	TRBJ2-2	TGTGCCAGCAGCAGGACAGGGTCCGGGGAGCTGTTTTTT	CASSRTGSGELFF
TRBV2	-	few	TRBJ1-1	TGTGCCAGCAGCGGAACCGGGAACCTCTTGGGAATTGAAGCTTTCTTT	CASSGTGNLLGIEAFF
TRBV20-1	TRBD2	many	TRBJ2-1	TGCAGTGCAAAGCTCCTGGGACTAGGAGCGCCCAATGAGCAGTTCTTC	CSAKLLGLGAPNEQFF
TRBV20-1	-	many	TRBJ1-3	TGCAGTGCTGGGCAGAGCTCTGGAAACACCATATATTTT	CSAGQSSGNTIYF
TRBV9	TRBD2	few	TRBJ2-1	TGTGCCAGCAGCGTAGCGGGGGGGGCAGGCGATGAGCAGTTCTTC	CASSVAGGAGDEQFF
TRBV3-1	TRBD2	-	TRBJ2-3	TGTGCCAGCAGCCCCTCGGTGTCAGCGGGAGTTGGAGATACGCAGTATTTT	CASSPSVSAGVGDTQYF
TRBV7-9	TRBD1	-	TRBJ2-5	TGTGCCAGCAGCTCGGGACAGGGGGCATGGGGAGAGACCCAGTACTTC	CASSSGQGAWGETQYF
TRBV4-3	-	few	TRBJ2-7	TGCGCCAGCAGCCGGGCGGAGCGTTACGAGCAGTACTTC	CASSRAERYEQYF
TRBV20-1	TRBD1	-	TRBJ2-4	TGCAGTGCTAGCTGGGACAGTCCCCCCAAAAACATTCAGTACTTC	CSASWDSPPKNIQYF
TRBV7-8	-	-	TRBJ1-2	TGTGCCAGCAGCGCGGACAGTTACTATGGCTACACCTTC	CASSADSYYGYTF
TRBV4-1	TRBD1	many	TRBJ2-5	TGCGCCAGCAGCCAAGCGACAGGGGTTAGGGAGACCCAGTACTTC	CASSQATGVRETQYF
TRBV30	-	-	TRBJ1-1	TGTGCCTGGAGTGAGGTAGGGACCCCCGCTTTCTTT	CAWSEVGTPAFF
TRBV12-3/TRBV12-4	-	few	TRBJ1-5	TGTGCCAGCAGTTTTAAGCGGGGTGAGGGCAATCAGCCCCAGCATTTT	CASSFKRGEGNQPQHF
TRBV29-1	-	few	TRBJ1-2	TGCAGCGTTGAGACGGGACGTGGGAACCACTATGGCTACACCTTC	CSVETGRGNHYGYTF
TRBV20-1	-	-	TRBJ2-1	TGCAGTGCGGGGGACCTTCTGAGCTCCTACAATGAGCAGTTCTTC	CSAGDLLSSYNEQFF
TRBV5-1	-	many	TRBJ1-6	TGCGCCAGCAGCTTGGGGACAGAGGCGACCCTCCACTTT	CASSLGTEATLHF
TRBV7-8	-	few	TRBJ1-4	TGTGCCAGCACCGAGGGGTCAGCTAATGAAAAACTGTTTTTT	CASTEGSANEKLFF
TRBV29-1	-	-	TRBJ1-5	TGCAGCGTTGAGGGGGGACCAAATCAGCCCCAGCATTTT	CSVEGGPNQPQHF
TRBV10-3	TRBD1	many	TRBJ2-5	TGTGCCATCAGTGAGTCGGGACAGGGAGCAGAGACCCAGTACTTC	CAISESGQGAETQYF
TRBV20-1	-	few	TRBJ2-5	TGCAGTGCTAGAGTAAGAGGGGGAGGTCGAGAGACCCAGTACTTC	CSARVRGGGRETQYF
TRBV29-1	TRBD2	few	TRBJ2-1	TGCAGCGTTGTGACTAGCGGGGGCAATGAGCAGTTCTTC	CSVVTSGGNEQFF
TRBV20-1	-	-	TRBJ1-2	TGCAGTGCTAGCGCTGGGGTGTCGAACTATGGCTACACCTTC	CSASAGVSNYGYTF
TRBV20-1	TRBD1	many	TRBJ2-1	TGCAGTGCTAGATCTGCGGGACAGGGGTTCAATGAGCAGTTCTTC	CSARSAGQGFNEQFF
TRBV7-9	TRBD1	few	TRBJ2-1	TGTGCCAGCAGCGCCAGGACAGGTGGGAGCTCCTACAATGAGCAGTTCTTC	CASSARTGGSSYNEQFF
TRBV20-1	TRBD2	few	TRBJ2-1	TGCAGTGCTAGTGACACGGGACTAGCCCACAATGAGCAGTTCTTC	CSASDTGLAHNEQFF
TRBV9	-	-	TRBJ2-3	TGTGCCAGCAGCGTAGAGTCTCTGCTTACCACAGATACGCAGTATTTT	CASSVESLLTTDTQYF
TRBV6-5	TRBD2	once	TRBJ2-3	TGTGCCGGCAGTTGGGGTAGCGGGAGTGATACGCAGTATTTT	CAGSWGSGSDTQYF